This T cell receptor (beta chain) was sequenced during a study of blood T cell repertoires in COVID-19. For the study at large: Material from acute and convalescent COVID-19 was sourced from the United States, Italy and Spain. Sources were T cells, B-cell-depleted T cells, or PBMCs; the material itself was cDNA or gDNA.

V lost 7 bases and J lost 0, with 10 bases in between. From germline, CDR1 is ENHRY and CDR2 SYGVKD. CDR3 length: 14 residues. How the authors handled the data: Scientists estimated how many nucleated cells there were by amplifying reference gene primers. Sequencing was performed with immunoSEQ multiplex PCR; in TCRdb, only in-frame clones are kept and a portion is missing. V, J and clone size are taken as reported in that table, and D and trimming were inferred from the DNA itself. The table includes around 40,000 clones, over 75% detected once. This chain uses TRBV10-3 with TRBJ1-3, with D possibly TRBD1 on 5 matching bases. This clonotype originated in a human donor in a cohort sampled during active COVID-19. The sample consisted of peripheral blood. The chain's CDR3 is CAIKVDNSGNTIYF. CDR3 sequence (DNA): TGTGCCATCAAGGTGGACAACTCTGGAAACACCATATATTTT.